The T cell receptor (beta chain) under discussion was sequenced for a study of chemoradiotherapy in HPV16-positive cancers. This CDR3 has 14 residues. The germline CDR1 and CDR2 sequences are SGHKS and YYEKEE (reference sequence). The V end lost 0 bases, the J end lost 2 bases, and 6 bases lay between the germline ends. Some clones are missing from TCRdb's copy, which holds only in-frame ones; the method was immunoSEQ multiplex PCR. The sample carries about 15,000 clones, roughly 88% recorded once. This receptor was taken from a human donor with HPV-associated anogenital cancer. The chain recombines TRBV5-5 with TRBJ2-4; D not resolved. Material: blood, obtained from a patient who underwent chemoradiotherapy. The CDR3 bases are TGTGCCAGCAGCTTGGAAGGGACCAAAAACATTCAGTACTTC. Protein sequence: CASSLEGTKNIQYF.